The clone carrying this TCR beta chain was found many times. What it recognizes is unknown. These data belong to a study of CD8 T cells in ankylosing spondylitis. Study findings and constraints: Reactive arthritis synovial fluid and blood were previously reported to contain some motif variants. Reportedly, disease-linked clones are significantly enriched in ankylosing spondylitis patients' matched synovial fluid. In ankylosing spondylitis blood, a motif of several highly homologous TCR beta variants appeared characteristic.

By quantitative 5'-RACE with molecular barcodes, the TCR beta libraries were made. One entry per CDR3 protein, called by TCRdb with MiXCR from the 5' RACE reads. The data hold under 55,000 distinct CDR3 sequences, with 7.4% observed a single time. Germline V gene data show CDR1 as SNHLY and CDR2 as FYNNEI. The CDR3 spans 13 residues. V lost 7 bases to trimming and J lost 3 bases, with 9 bases between them. The sequence was obtained from a female donor with ankylosing spondylitis or in good health (not recorded which). The specimen sequenced was blood, either unsorted or a sorted T cell fraction (not recorded which). The genes are TRBV2 and TRBJ1-4; TRBD1 is a possible D gene (6 bases). CDR3 nucleotide sequence: TGTGCCAGCATAGGACAGCCTAATGAAAAACTGTTTTTT. It specifies CASIGQPNEKLFF.